Listed below are T cell receptor beta chains from one sample, sequenced in a study of blood T cell repertoires in COVID-19. Profiled with immunoSEQ multiplex PCR; TCRdb holds only in-frame clones, not every one. The data show roughly 54,000 clones, about 87% seen once. The source material was peripheral blood. The source of these receptors is a woman aged 55-70 years with COVID-19, enrolled during active disease. Each CDR3 is given with its conserved first and last residue. Each record gives: D gene, J gene, clone size, V gene, CDR3 protein, CDR3 DNA. D genes are given only for firm matches. Rows may omit the clone size; those that give it use once, few, many or a size class.

D: TRBD1; J: TRBJ2-7; size: -; V: TRBV12-3/TRBV12-4; CDR3: CASRGTGTYEQYF; DNA: TGTGCCAGCAGAGGGACAGGTACCTACGAGCAGTACTTC
D: -; J: TRBJ1-1; size: -; V: TRBV4-1; CDR3: CASSQGRGMNTEAFF; DNA: TGCGCCAGCAGCCAAGGGCGGGGAATGAACACTGAAGCTTTCTTT
D: TRBD1; J: TRBJ1-5; size: -; V: TRBV2; CDR3: CASSAGQGDQPQHF; DNA: TGTGCCAGCAGCGCTGGACAGGGGGATCAGCCCCAGCATTTT
D: -; J: TRBJ1-2; size: -; V: TRBV6-5; CDR3: CASSYHYGYTF; DNA: TGTGCCAGCAGTTACCATTATGGCTACACCTTC
D: -; J: TRBJ1-6; size: -; V: TRBV5-1; CDR3: CASSLAGDAQGSLHF; DNA: TGCGCCAGCAGCTTAGCAGGGGACGCCCAGGGGTCCCTCCACTTT
D: TRBD1; J: TRBJ1-5; size: -; V: TRBV19; CDR3: CASTSGGWSNQPQHF; DNA: TGTGCCAGTACCTCAGGGGGCTGGAGCAATCAGCCCCAGCATTTT
D: TRBD1; J: TRBJ2-5; size: -; V: TRBV11-2; CDR3: CASSPQGQGASPETQYF; DNA: TGTGCCAGCAGCCCCCAGGGACAGGGGGCGTCCCCAGAGACCCAGTACTTC
D: -; J: TRBJ1-1; size: -; V: TRBV28; CDR3: CASRGRPEAFF; DNA: TGTGCCAGCCGAGGGAGACCTGAAGCTTTCTTT
D: -; J: TRBJ1-2; size: -; V: TRBV12-3/TRBV12-4; CDR3: CASSHGQIGGYTF; DNA: TGTGCCAGCAGCCACGGACAGATCGGTGGCTACACCTTC
D: -; J: TRBJ1-2; size: -; V: TRBV11-1; CDR3: CASSSIPAGSYGYTF; DNA: TGTGCCAGCAGCTCGATCCCCGCAGGTTCCTATGGCTACACCTTC
D: -; J: TRBJ1-5; size: -; V: TRBV19; CDR3: CASSFDRSAQHF; DNA: TGTGCCAGTAGTTTCGATCGATCGGCCCAGCATTTT
D: -; J: TRBJ1-2; size: -; V: TRBV6-6; CDR3: CASNRQLDGYTF; DNA: TGTGCCAGCAATAGACAGCTAGATGGCTACACCTTC
D: TRBD1; J: TRBJ1-1; size: -; V: TRBV5-1; CDR3: CASSLAGQGWTEAFF; DNA: TGCGCCAGCAGCTTGGCCGGACAGGGGTGGACTGAAGCTTTCTTT
D: TRBD1; J: TRBJ1-3; size: once; V: TRBV5-8; CDR3: CASSTDREHTIYF; DNA: TGTGCCAGCAGCACCGACAGGGAACACACCATATATTTT
D: -; J: TRBJ2-2; size: -; V: TRBV2; CDR3: CASSEPKNTGELFF; DNA: TGTGCCAGCAGTGAACCCAAGAACACCGGGGAGCTGTTTTTT
D: -; J: TRBJ2-5; size: -; V: TRBV18; CDR3: CASSPPSYQETQYF; DNA: TGTGCCAGCTCACCACCGTCCTACCAAGAGACCCAGTACTTC
D: -; J: TRBJ2-7; size: medium-sized; V: TRBV10-3; CDR3: CAISAQGYEQYF; DNA: TGTGCCATCAGCGCCCAGGGGTACGAGCAGTACTTC
D: TRBD1; J: TRBJ1-2; size: -; V: TRBV7-9; CDR3: CASSPRTGQNGYTF; DNA: TGTGCCAGCAGCCCAAGGACAGGGCAGAATGGCTACACCTTC
D: TRBD1; J: TRBJ2-7; size: -; V: TRBV7-6; CDR3: CASSLTGDYEQYF; DNA: TGTGCCAGCAGCTTAACAGGGGACTACGAGCAGTACTTC